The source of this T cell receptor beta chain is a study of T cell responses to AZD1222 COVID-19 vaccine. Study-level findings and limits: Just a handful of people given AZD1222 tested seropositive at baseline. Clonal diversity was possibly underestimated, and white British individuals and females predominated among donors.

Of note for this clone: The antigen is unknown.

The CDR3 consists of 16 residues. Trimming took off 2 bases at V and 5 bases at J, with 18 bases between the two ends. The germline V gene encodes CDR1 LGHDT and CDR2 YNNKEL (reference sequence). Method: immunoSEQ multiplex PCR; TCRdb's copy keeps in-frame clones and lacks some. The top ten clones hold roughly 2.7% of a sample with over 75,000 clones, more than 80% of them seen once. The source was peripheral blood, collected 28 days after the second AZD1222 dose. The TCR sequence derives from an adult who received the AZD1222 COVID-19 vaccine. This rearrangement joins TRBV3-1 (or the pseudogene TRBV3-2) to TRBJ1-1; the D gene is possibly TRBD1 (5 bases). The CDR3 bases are TGTGCCAGCAGCCAATTCGCCGGGGGGGATGGGACTGAAGCTTTCTTT. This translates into CASSQFAGGDGTEAFF.